This T cell receptor (beta chain) is drawn from a study of blood T cells in healthy people across ages. This clonotype came up many times. No antigen is known for it. The authors ran a second PCR of roughly 6 to 12 cycles using a sample-barcoded 5' primer and a J-beta primer mix. One entry per CDR3 protein results from TCRdb running MiXCR on the 5' RACE reads. The table shows around 1,500,000 distinct CDR3 sequences, with around 42% occurring only once. Whole-study results and caveats: Diversity estimates drawn from one million T cells were deemed underestimates.

Specimen: blood. This clonotype was sampled from a young woman in good health.

CDR3: CASSVGLAGRPSTDTQYF. Here the CDR3 DNA reads TGTGCCAGCAGCGTAGGTCTAGCGGGACGACCTAGCACAGATACGCAGTATTTT. The chain recombines TRBV9 with TRBJ2-3; the match to TRBD2 covers 9 bases. Trimming cost V 0 bases and J 0 bases; bases outside gene matches: 8. Germline values: CDR1 SGDLS, CDR2 YYNGEE. The CDR3 contains 18 residues.